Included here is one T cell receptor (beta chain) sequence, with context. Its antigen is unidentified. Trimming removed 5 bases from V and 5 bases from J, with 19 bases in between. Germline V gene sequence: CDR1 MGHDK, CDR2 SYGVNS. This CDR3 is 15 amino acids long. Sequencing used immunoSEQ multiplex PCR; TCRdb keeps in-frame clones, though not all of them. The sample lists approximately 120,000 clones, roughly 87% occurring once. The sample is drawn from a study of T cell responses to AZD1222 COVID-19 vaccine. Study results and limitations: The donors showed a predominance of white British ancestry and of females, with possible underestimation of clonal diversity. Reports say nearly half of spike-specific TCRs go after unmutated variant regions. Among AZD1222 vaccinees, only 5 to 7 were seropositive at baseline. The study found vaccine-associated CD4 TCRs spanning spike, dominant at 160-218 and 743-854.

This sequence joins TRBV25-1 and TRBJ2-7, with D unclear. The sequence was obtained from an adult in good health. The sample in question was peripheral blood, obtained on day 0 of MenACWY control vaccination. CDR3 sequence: CASSLPRGESDEQYF. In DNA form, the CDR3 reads TGTGCCAGCAGTCTACCCAGAGGAGAGTCCGACGAGCAGTACTTC.